The next 3 T cell receptor beta chains were all read from a single sample in a study of blood T cell repertoires in COVID-19. Method: immunoSEQ multiplex PCR; TCRdb's copy keeps in-frame clones and lacks some. This sample has over 600,000 clones, with 70% to 90% found just once. The sequencing input was peripheral blood. The receptors originated from a woman between 18 and 29 years old with acute or convalescent COVID-19.

The chain combines TRBV5-1 with TRBJ2-5; no firm D call. The CDR3 length is 14 residues. Trimming took 0 bases from V and 2 from J, leaving 8 bases between them. CDR1 is SGHRS, CDR2 YFSETQ, per germline. CDR3 sequence (DNA): TGCGCCAGCAGCTTGGCTTTCCAGCAAGAGACCCAGTACTTC. Translating it yields CASSLAFQQETQYF.

This clone appeared a single time. The chain is built from TRBV6-5 and TRBJ1-2, with D possibly being TRBD1 (6 bases). The CDR3 spans 14 residues. V was pared by 2 bases and J by 4 bases, with 11 bases between. Germline CDR1 reads MNHEY; CDR2 reads SVGAGI. CDR3 loop: CASSYGQGTYGYTF. The CDR3 bases are TGTGCCAGCAGTTACGGGCAGGGGACCTATGGCTACACCTTC.

V is TRBV10-2 and J is TRBJ2-5; 8 bases agree with TRBD1. The J segment lost 5 bases and the V segment lost 8 bases, leaving 10 bases of the junction unmatched. The CDR3 is 14 residues long. Germline CDR1 reads WSHSY; CDR2 reads SAAADI. CDR3 coding DNA: TGCGCCAGCGCGAAGGACAGGGCAGGCGAGACCCAGTACTTC. As protein: CASAKDRAGETQYF.